This T cell receptor (beta chain) was retrieved from a study of blood T cells in healthy people across ages. Germline V gene data show CDR1 as SGHVS and CDR2 as FQNEAQ. CDR3 length equals 14 residues. To note about this clonotype: The junction and the germline gene differ at one end; a read error may be behind it.

Total RNA extraction produced at least 6 micrograms (per sample) for the study. A J-beta primer mix and a sample-barcoded 5' primer were used in a second PCR of about 7 to 12 cycles. MiXCR, run by TCRdb on the 5' RACE reads, gives a single entry per CDR3 protein. The sample includes over 450,000 distinct CDR3 sequences, more than 20% seen only once; the top ten take 7.5% to 9%. The data also belong to a second study, concerning T cells of mothers and their children. That work contributes: Related and unrelated pairs show similar thymic shaping of TCR recombination output.

This clonotype was sampled from a boy between 10 and 17 years old in good health. Sequenced sample: blood. The rearrangement uses TRBV7-8 and TRBJ2-1; D remains ambiguous. As DNA, the CDR3 is TGTGCCGGCAGCTTGGCCCGGGCTCACAATGAGCAGTTCTTC. Amino acids: CAGSLARAHNEQFF. Filled out from reference TRBV7-8 and TRBJ2-1, the complete variable domain reads GAGVSQSPRYKVAKRGQDVALRCDPISGHVSLFWYQQALGQGPEFLTYFQNEAQLDKSGLPSDRFFAERPEGSVSTLKIQRTQQEDSAVYLCAGSLARAHNEQFFGPGTRLTVL.